Shown below are 19 T cell receptor beta chains from a single sample sequenced in a study of T cell responses to AZD1222 COVID-19 vaccine (dated by TCRdb to the early 2020s). The label giving this sample's time point can be read as: baseline before first vaccination. The library relied on the immunoSEQ multiplex PCR assay. TCRdb provides this immuneACCESS table in a form limited to in-frame rearrangements. Some clones are lacking; in checked studies, under half of them reflect an unresolved V gene, and why the rest are absent is not known. This sample is represented by about 110,000 clones; 88% of them were singletons. The ten biggest clones cover 4.5% to 6% of the sample. Here the sequenced sample was peripheral blood, taken on day 0 of AZD1222 vaccination. The receptor set was obtained from an adult in good health.

This chain connects TRBV10-3 to TRBJ1-1; possibly TRBD1 for D (5 bases). Germline-derived CDR1 and CDR2 are ENHRY and SYGVKD. The CDR3 contains 13 residues. Trimming stripped 0 bases from V and 11 bases from J, with 13 bases between. The DNA for the CDR3 is TGTGCCATCAGTGAGTCTGGACACCCGACGGCTTTCTTT. Amino acid sequence: CAISESGHPTAFF.

Details on this clone: It is unclear where the CDR3 begins or ends on the DNA, so no DNA is shown, and the CDR3 is as TCRdb lists it. The chain recombines TRBV7-2 with TRBJ2-7; the table's D call, TRBD2, has no DNA check behind it. CDR1 and CDR2 (germline): SGHTA, FQGNSA. The CDR3 is 14 residues long, counting both termini. Here the CDR3 reads CASTVAASSYEQYF.

The chain joins TRBV7-2 to TRBJ1-1; D is perhaps TRBD1 (5 bases). The CDR3 covers 15 residues. The V gene lost 5 bases and the J gene lost 7 bases, with 20 bases spanning the gap. Per germline, CDR1 SGHTA and CDR2 FQGNSA. The CDR3 coding sequence is TGTGCCAGCAGCCTATCTTTGGGGGTTTCCTTTGAAGCTTTCTTT. Translation: CASSLSLGVSFEAFF.

V and J are TRBV13 and TRBJ2-3, with D maybe TRBD1 (6 bases). This CDR3 is built from 14 residues. Trimming cost V 3 bases and J 6 bases, with 13 bases left between them. Germline V gene sequence: CDR1 PRHDT, CDR2 FYEKMQ (reference sequence). For the CDR3, the DNA is TGTGCCAGCAGCTTTGGGGGCCCCCTGGATACGCAGTATTTT. It encodes CASSFGGPLDTQYF. Variable domain in full (rest from reference TRBV13 and TRBJ2-3): AAGVIQSPRHLIKEKRETATLKCYPIPRHDTVYWYQQGPGQDPQFLISFYEKMQSDKGSIPDRFSAQQFSDYHSELNMSSLELGDSALYFCASSFGGPLDTQYFGPGTRLTVL.

J is TRBJ2-7 and V is TRBV5-6; unclear D gene. Germline values: CDR1 SGHDT, CDR2 YYEEEE. The CDR3 length is 15 residues. Trimming left V 2 bases short and J 1 base short, with 13 bases between. CDR3 sequence: CASSFGRTVSYEQYF. As DNA, the CDR3 is TGTGCCAGCAGCTTCGGTCGTACAGTTTCCTACGAGCAGTACTTC.

The chain couples TRBV6-1 to TRBJ2-3, with TRBD2 matching 8 bases. Germline CDR1 and CDR2: MNHNS and SASEGT. The CDR3 loop spans 16 amino acids. V shed 1 base and J 2 bases; nucleotides not matched to a gene: 5. CDR3 nucleotide sequence: TGTGCCAGCAGTGAAGGACTAGCGCATTACACAGATACGCAGTATTTT. Its translation: CASSEGLAHYTDTQYF.

This sequence joins TRBV6-5 and TRBJ2-7, with TRBD1 as a possible D gene (6 bases). The V gene's germline CDR1 is MNHEY and CDR2 SVGAGI. Trimming pared 6 bases from V and 1 base from J, leaving 13 bases between. This CDR3 is built from 14 residues. The CDR3: CASSLQGPSYEQYF. The CDR3 coding sequence is TGTGCCAGCAGCCTACAGGGTCCGTCCTACGAGCAGTACTTC.

The chain has TRBV7-6 and TRBJ1-1; D is possibly TRBD1 (5 bases). In germline, CDR1 is SGHVS, CDR2 FNYEAQ. The CDR3 spans 15 residues. The V gene lost 1 base and the J gene lost 11 bases, with 20 bases spanning the gap. Here the CDR3 reads CASSLGFGAPDVAFF. CDR3 nucleotide sequence: TGTGCCAGCAGCTTAGGATTTGGGGCCCCTGACGTGGCTTTCTTT.

The chain combines TRBV28 with TRBJ1-2; D perhaps matches TRBD1 (5 bases). This CDR3 spans 13 amino acids. Germline V gene sequence: CDR1 MDHEN, CDR2 SYDVKM. Trimming pared 3 bases from V and 8 bases from J, leaving 13 bases between. For the CDR3, the DNA is TGTGCCAGCAGTTTCCTACAGGTCGAAGGCTACACCTTC. It translates to CASSFLQVEGYTF.

This sequence joins TRBV6-5 and TRBJ2-2; no firm D call. This CDR3 has 12 residues. Germline CDR1 reads MNHEY; CDR2 reads SVGAGI. V was clipped by 4 bases and J by 4 bases, with 4 bases between them. Written as DNA, the CDR3 is TGTGCCAGCAGTTGGACCACCGGGGAGCTGTTTTTT. It translates to CASSWTTGELFF.

J is TRBJ2-7 and V is TRBV11-1, with D unresolved. CDR1 and CDR2 (germline): SGHAT, FQDESV (reference sequence). The CDR3 length is 12 residues. Trimming removed 2 bases at V and 7 bases at J, with 9 bases between. CDR3 bases: TGTGCCAGCAGCTTACAGTTGGGGGAGCAGTACTTC. It is translated as CASSLQLGEQYF.

The sample holds a few counts of this clone. The chain links TRBV10-3 to TRBJ1-2, with TRBD1 matching over 12 bases. Germline V gene data show CDR1 as ENHRY and CDR2 as SYGVKD. This CDR3 has 14 amino acids. The trim removed 6 bases at V and 6 bases at J, leaving 5 bases unmatched. In DNA form, the CDR3 reads TGTGCCATCAGGGGACAGGGGGCGGATGATGGCTACACCTTC. It translates to CAIRGQGADDGYTF.

The chain employs TRBV19 and TRBJ1-5; 9 nucleotides match TRBD1. The junction had 3 bases not matched to a gene; V was cut back by 5 bases and J by 7 bases. The CDR3 runs to 13 residues. Germline-derived CDR1 and CDR2 are LNHDA and SQIVND (reference sequence). DNA of the CDR3: TGTGCCAGTAGTCCAGACAGGGGGCAGCCCCAGCATTTT. Translated: CASSPDRGQPQHF. The complete variable domain, with remaining parts taken from reference TRBV19 and TRBJ1-5, reads DGGITQSPKYLFRKEGQNVTLSCEQNLNHDAMYWYRQDPGQGLRLIYYSQIVNDFQKGDIAEGYSVSREKKESFPLTVTSAQKNPTAFYLCASSPDRGQPQHFGDGTRLSIL.

The chain recombines TRBV7-9 with TRBJ2-5, with D maybe TRBD2 (6 bases). V was clipped by 4 bases and J by 4 bases, with 19 bases between them. From germline, CDR1 is SEHNR and CDR2 FQNEAQ (reference sequence). CDR3 length: 16 residues. The CDR3 sequence is CASSSRGQVLRETQYF. CDR3 DNA: TGTGCCAGCAGCTCGCGGGGTCAGGTCCTTCGAGAGACCCAGTACTTC. The whole variable domain, filled in from reference TRBV7-9 and TRBJ2-5, reads DTGVSQNPRHKITKRGQNVTFRCDPISEHNRLYWYRQTLGQGPEFLTYFQNEAQLEKSRLLSDRFSAERPKGSFSTLEIQRTEQGDSAMYLCASSSRGQVLRETQYFGPGTRLLVL.

V usage is TRBV19 and J usage is TRBJ2-1; 8 nucleotides line up with TRBD2. Germline CDR1 is LNHDA and CDR2 is SQIVND (reference sequence). The CDR3 has 15 residues. V gave up 5 bases and J gave up 0 bases; unmatched junction bases: 3. The CDR3 DNA reads as TGTGCCAGTAGTGTCGGGGGGGTCTCCTACAATGAGCAGTTCTTC. Protein sequence: CASSVGGVSYNEQFF. The full variable domain, with the rest looked up from reference TRBV19 and TRBJ2-1, is DGGITQSPKYLFRKEGQNVTLSCEQNLNHDAMYWYRQDPGQGLRLIYYSQIVNDFQKGDIAEGYSVSREKKESFPLTVTSAQKNPTAFYLCASSVGGVSYNEQFFGPGTRLTVL.

The chain combines TRBV15 with TRBJ2-7; D unresolved. Trimming removed 0 bases from V and 3 bases from J, with 18 bases in between. The CDR3 sequence is 17 residues long. The germline gives CDR1 LNHNV, CDR2 YYDKDF (reference sequence). The CDR3 loop is CATSRDHLQVLRYEQYF. CDR3 coding DNA: TGTGCCACCAGCAGAGATCATCTGCAGGTACTACGCTACGAGCAGTACTTC.

In its sample, this clone was seen once. CDR3 residues: CASSRDYNTGELFF. The CDR3 nucleotides are TGCGCCAGCAGTAGGGACTACAACACCGGGGAGCTGTTTTTT. The V gene is TRBV5-1, the J gene TRBJ2-2; the match to TRBD2 covers 7 bases. Germline lookup yields CDR1 SGHRS and CDR2 YFSETQ. The CDR3 contains 14 residues. The V gene end was trimmed by 5 bases and the J gene end by 2 bases; junction bases not matched to a gene: 3.

The V call is TRBV4-1, the J call TRBJ2-3; TRBD1 is a possible D gene (5 bases). The CDR3 loop spans 14 amino acids. With 1 base removed from V and 6 bases from J, the gap between germline ends came to 11 bases. Germline V gene sequence: CDR1 MGHRA, CDR2 YSYEKL. The CDR3 DNA is TGCGCCAGCAGCCAAGTTCAGGGAATGGATACGCAGTATTTT. Translating gives CASSQVQGMDTQYF.

The rearrangement joins TRBV12-3 or TRBV12-4 to TRBJ1-1; weak D call: TRBD1 (5 bases). The CDR3 has 13 amino acids. Deletions cut 6 bases from V and 10 bases from J, with 18 bases between. This CDR3 reads CASSSRALGGAFF. In nucleotides, the CDR3 is TGTGCCAGCAGCTCCCGGGCCCTCGGGGGAGCTTTCTTT.